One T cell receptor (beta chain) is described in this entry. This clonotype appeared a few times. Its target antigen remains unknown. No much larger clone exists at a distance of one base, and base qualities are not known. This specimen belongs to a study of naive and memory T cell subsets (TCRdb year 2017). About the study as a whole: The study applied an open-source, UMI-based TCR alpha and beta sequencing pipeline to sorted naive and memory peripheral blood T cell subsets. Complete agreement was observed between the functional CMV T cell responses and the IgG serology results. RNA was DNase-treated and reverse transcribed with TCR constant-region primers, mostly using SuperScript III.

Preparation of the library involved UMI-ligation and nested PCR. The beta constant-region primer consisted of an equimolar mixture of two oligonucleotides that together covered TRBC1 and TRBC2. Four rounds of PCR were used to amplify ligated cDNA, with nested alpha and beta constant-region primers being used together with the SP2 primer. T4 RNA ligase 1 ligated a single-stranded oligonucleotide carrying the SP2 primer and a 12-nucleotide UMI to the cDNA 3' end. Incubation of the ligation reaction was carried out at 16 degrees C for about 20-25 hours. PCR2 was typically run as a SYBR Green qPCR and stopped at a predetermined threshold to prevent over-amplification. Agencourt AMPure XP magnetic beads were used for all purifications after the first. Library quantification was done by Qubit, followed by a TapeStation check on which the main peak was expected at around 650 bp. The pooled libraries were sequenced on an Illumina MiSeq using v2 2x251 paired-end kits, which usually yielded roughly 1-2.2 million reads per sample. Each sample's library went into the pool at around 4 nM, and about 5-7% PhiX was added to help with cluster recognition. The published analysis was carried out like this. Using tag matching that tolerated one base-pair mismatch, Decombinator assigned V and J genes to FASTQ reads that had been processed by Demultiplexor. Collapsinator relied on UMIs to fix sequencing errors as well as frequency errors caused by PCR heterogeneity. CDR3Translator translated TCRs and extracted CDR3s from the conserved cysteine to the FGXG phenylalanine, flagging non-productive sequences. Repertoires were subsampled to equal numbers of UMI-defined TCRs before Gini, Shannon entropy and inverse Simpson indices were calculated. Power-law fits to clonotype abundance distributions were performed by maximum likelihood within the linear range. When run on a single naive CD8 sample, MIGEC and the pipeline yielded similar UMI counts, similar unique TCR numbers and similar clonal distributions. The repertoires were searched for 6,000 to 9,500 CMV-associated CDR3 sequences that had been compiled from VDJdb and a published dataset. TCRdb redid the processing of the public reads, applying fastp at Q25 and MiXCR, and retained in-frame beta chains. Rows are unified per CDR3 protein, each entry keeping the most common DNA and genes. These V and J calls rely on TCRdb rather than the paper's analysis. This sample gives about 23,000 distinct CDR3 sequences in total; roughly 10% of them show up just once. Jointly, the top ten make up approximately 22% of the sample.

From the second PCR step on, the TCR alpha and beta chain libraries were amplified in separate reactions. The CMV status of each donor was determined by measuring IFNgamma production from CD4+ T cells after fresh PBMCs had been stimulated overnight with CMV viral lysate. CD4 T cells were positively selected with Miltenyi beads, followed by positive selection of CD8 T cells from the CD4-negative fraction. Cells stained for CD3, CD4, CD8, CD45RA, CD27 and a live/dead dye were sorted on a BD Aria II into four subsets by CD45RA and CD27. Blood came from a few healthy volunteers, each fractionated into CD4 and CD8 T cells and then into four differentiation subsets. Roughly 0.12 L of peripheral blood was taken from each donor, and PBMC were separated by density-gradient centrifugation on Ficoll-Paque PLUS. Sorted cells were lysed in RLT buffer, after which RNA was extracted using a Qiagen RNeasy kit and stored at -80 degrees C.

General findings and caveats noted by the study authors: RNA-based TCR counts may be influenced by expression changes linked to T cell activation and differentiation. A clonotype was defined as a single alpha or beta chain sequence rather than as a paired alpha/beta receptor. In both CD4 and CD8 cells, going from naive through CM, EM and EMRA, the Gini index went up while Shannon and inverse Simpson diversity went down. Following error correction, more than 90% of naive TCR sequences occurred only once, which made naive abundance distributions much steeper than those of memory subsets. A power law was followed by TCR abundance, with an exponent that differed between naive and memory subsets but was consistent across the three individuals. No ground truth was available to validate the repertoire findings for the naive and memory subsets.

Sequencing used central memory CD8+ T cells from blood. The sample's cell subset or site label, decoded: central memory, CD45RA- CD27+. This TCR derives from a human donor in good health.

Here the CDR3 is given as CASSFQGSYTEAFF. At the DNA level, the sequence is TGTGCCAGCAGTTTTCAGGGATCCTACACTGAAGCTTTCTTT. This receptor chain uses TRBV27 and TRBJ1-1; TRBD1 could be the D gene, as 5 bases match. V sheds 3 bases and J sheds 3 bases, leaving 11 bases between their ends. The CDR3, from cysteine to phenylalanine, totals 14 residues. The DNA shown is the 42-base CDR3, in frame from base 1. The germline V gene (reference sequence) sets CDR1 to MNHEY and CDR2 to SMNVEV.